This T cell receptor (beta chain) appears in the sequencing data of a study of blood T cell repertoires in COVID-19. The wider study: Material from acute and convalescent COVID-19 was sourced from the United States, Italy and Spain. Nucleic acid was either cDNA or gDNA, and it came from T cells, B-cell-depleted T cells, or PBMCs.

Per the original methods: Estimated nucleated cell counts came from reference gene primer amplification. TCRdb keeps only in-frame clones here, not all; method: immunoSEQ multiplex PCR. V and J calls and clone size are those listed in that table; D and trimming were worked out from the DNA. The sample lists some 120,000 clones, around four fifths occurring once. Sequencing input: peripheral blood. The TCR originated in a man older than 75 with active or convalescent COVID-19.

The CDR3 sequence: CASSQEVGRQGLNQPQHF. The DNA for the CDR3 is TGCGCCAGCAGCCAAGAGGTAGGGAGACAGGGGCTGAATCAGCCCCAGCATTTT. The chain employs TRBV4-1 and TRBJ1-5, with 8 bases fitting TRBD1. V gave up 0 bases and J gave up 4 bases; unmatched junction bases: 11. Germline lookup yields CDR1 MGHRA and CDR2 YSYEKL. The CDR3 is made up of 18 amino acids.